These 26 T cell receptor beta chains share one sample of origin, sequenced in a study of tumor-infiltrating lymphocytes in primary liver carcinoma. RNA and DNA were co-extracted from around 18-30 mg of unsorted bulk tissue. Using a constant-region primer together with ProtoScript II reverse transcriptase, TCR beta cDNA was made from around 500 ng of total RNA. Slightly modified ARM-PCR, run as three nested multiplex PCR rounds, produced the TCR beta libraries. A C-beta reverse primer and TRBV1-TRBV30 forward primers served in each of the first two PCR rounds, at ten to eleven cycles apiece. Using its own MiXCR run on the multiplex PCR reads, TCRdb lists one record per CDR3 protein. Found here are about 120,000 distinct CDR3 sequences, around 70% of them singletons; the top ten hold roughly 8.1%. Sequences were obtained from tumor-adjacent normal liver tissue. The receptor set was obtained from a woman aged 55-69 years with primary liver carcinoma and hepatitis B virus infection.

To note about this clonotype: A much larger clonotype is one base distant, so this may be a read error. The V call is TRBV28, the J call TRBJ1-2; unclear D gene. Looked up from germline, CDR1 is MDHEN and CDR2 is SYDVKM. This CDR3 contains 15 residues. The CDR3 here is CTSSPLASLDYGYTF. The CDR3 DNA sequence: TGTACCAGCAGCCCATTGGCGAGTTTGGACTATGGCTACACCTTC.

Details on this clonotype: A read error is likely, as this CDR3 ends without the conserved phenylalanine or tryptophan. No DNA is shown, since the ends of the CDR3 on it are uncertain; the CDR3 is the one TCRdb lists. The genes are TRBV11-2 and TRBJ2-7; TRBD1, as called in the table, went unchecked against the DNA. CDR1 is SGHAT, CDR2 FQNNGV, per germline. The CDR3 length is 17 residues, termini included. CDR3: CASSLYHSAGRFHEEYL.

This clonotype was observed many times. The rearrangement joins TRBV14 to TRBJ2-1, with D tentatively TRBD2 (6 bases). CDR3 length: 18 amino acids. Trimming shortened V by 1 base and J by 1 base, and 17 bases separated the two germline ends. From germline, CDR1 is SGHDN and CDR2 FVKESK. The CDR3 DNA is TGTGCCAGCAGCCAAGCCACCATGCGGGGCCTATCCTACAATGAGCAGTTCTTC. Translation gives CASSQATMRGLSYNEQFF. The whole variable domain, filled in from reference TRBV14 and TRBJ2-1, reads EAGVTQFPSHSVIEKGQTVTLRCDPISGHDNLYWYRRVMGKEIKFLLHFVKESKQDESGMPNNRFLAERTGGTYSTLKVQPAELEDSGVYFCASSQATMRGLSYNEQFFGPGTRLTVL.

The V call is TRBV5-1, the J call TRBJ2-1; D gene unclear. The CDR3 runs 15 residues. V lost 3 bases and J lost 0, with 10 bases in between. Germline V gene lookup returns CDR1 SGHRS and CDR2 YFSETQ. The CDR3 bases are TGCGCCAGCAGCTACCCCAAGAGCTCCTACAATGAGCAGTTCTTC. Its protein is CASSYPKSSYNEQFF.

This clonotype has ten or more counts. The CDR3 spells CSVGGPGETQYF. Written as DNA, the CDR3 is TGCAGCGTTGGAGGACCCGGGGAGACCCAGTACTTC. V and J are TRBV29-1 and TRBJ2-5, with D unclear. V lost 4 bases, J lost 5 bases, and 11 bases lay in between. The CDR3 contains 12 residues. Germline assignment: CDR1 SQVTM and CDR2 ANQGSEA. Filled out from reference TRBV29-1 and TRBJ2-5, the complete variable domain reads SAVISQKPSRDICQRGTSLTIQCQVDSQVTMMFWYRQQPGQSLTLIATANQGSEATYESGFVIDKFPISRPNLTFSTLTVSNMSPEDSSIYLCSVGGPGETQYFGPGTRLLVL.

This clonotype was counted a few times. The CDR3 end shows no conserved phenylalanine or tryptophan, and so a read error is likely. The chain uses TRBV29-1 and TRBJ1-2; D is uncertain. Germline lookup yields CDR1 SQVTM and CDR2 ANQGSEA. V lost 4 bases and J 4 bases, leaving 16 bases between the germline ends. This CDR3 region has 14 residues. CDR3 residues: CSVGTYDGSYGYTS. The CDR3, as DNA: TGCAGCGTTGGAACTTATGACGGTTCCTATGGCTACACCTCC.

Worth noting for this clonotype: Germline is not matched at one junction end, which may reflect a read error. The rearrangement uses TRBV5-1 and TRBJ1-4, with D unclear. The CDR3 contains 13 residues. Looked up from germline, CDR1 is SGHRS and CDR2 is YFSETQ. For the CDR3, the DNA is TGCGCCAGCATCCCGGGAGCGAATGAAAAGCTGTTTTTT. As protein: CASIPGANEKLFF.

Turning to this clonotype: Because the CDR3 is missing its conserved closing phenylalanine or tryptophan, this is likely a read error. CDR3 residues: CVGGGTSSSEQFL. CDR3 nucleotides: TGTGTCGGCGGCGGGACTAGCAGTAGTGAGCAGTTCCTC. The J gene is TRBJ2-1, the V gene TRBV6-1; TRBD2 matches at 9 bases. Germline loops: CDR1 MNHNS, CDR2 SASEGT. The CDR3 has 13 amino acids.

This clonotype was counted only a few times. The rearrangement links TRBV11-2 to TRBJ2-7, with 7 positions matching TRBD2. Germline V lookup: CDR1 SGHAT, CDR2 FQNNGV. The CDR3 consists of 17 residues. V trimming: 4 bases; J trimming: 0 bases; junction bases outside the gene matches: 12. CDR3: CASSSRSGIVSSYEQYF. Here the CDR3 DNA reads TGTGCCAGCAGCTCCAGAAGCGGGATCGTGAGCTCCTACGAGCAGTACTTC.

This clonotype has at least ten counts. The chain recombines TRBV6-5 with TRBJ2-5, with TRBD2 matching over 10 bases. This CDR3 spans 16 amino acids. V trimming: 5 bases; J trimming: 0 bases; junction bases outside the gene matches: 6. The germline gives CDR1 MNHEY, CDR2 SVGAGI. The CDR3 here is CASSPLAGVNQETQYF. CDR3 nucleotide sequence: TGTGCCAGCAGTCCCCTAGCGGGAGTGAACCAAGAGACCCAGTACTTC.

The chain couples TRBV4-2 to TRBJ2-7, with no clear D. The V end lost 2 bases, the J end lost 3 bases, and 8 bases lay between the germline ends. Germline V CDR1 and CDR2: LGHNA, YNFKEQ. The CDR3 has 13 residues. CDR3 sequence (DNA): TGTGCCAGCAGCCAACTTAGTCACTACGAGCAGTACTTC. Translation: CASSQLSHYEQYF.

CDR3 in DNA: TGTGCCAGCAGCTTGATGTTTAGCGAGCAGTTCTTC. It specifies CASSLMFSEQFF. The J gene is TRBJ2-1, the V gene TRBV12-3 or TRBV12-4; D is ambiguous. V lost 6 bases to trimming and J lost 10 bases, with 13 bases between them. The CDR3 is 12 amino acids.

This clonotype was counted a few times. The junction shows a germline mismatch at one end, possibly a read error. The V and J genes are TRBV6-1 and TRBJ1-1; D is possibly TRBD1 (5 bases). The CDR3 length is 15 residues. Germline V lookup: CDR1 MNHNS, CDR2 SASEGT. In DNA, the CDR3 is TGTACCAGTAGACGCCTAGACAGTGGGAACACTGAAGCTTTCTTT. Protein sequence: CTSRRLDSGNTEAFF.

This clonotype showed up many times. An end of the junction does not agree with germline; a read error may underlie this. The chain recombines TRBV14 with TRBJ2-5; D is ambiguous. This CDR3 has 16 residues. Germline V gives CDR1 SGHDN, CDR2 FVKESK. The CDR3 spells CNTTKSTGEAWETQYF. The CDR3 DNA sequence: TGCAACACTACGAAGAGCACTGGTGAAGCTTGGGAGACCCAGTACTTC.

As to this clonotype: A much more abundant neighbour one base away suggests this may be a read error. V usage is TRBV29-1 and J usage is TRBJ2-3; D is ambiguous. The CDR3 has 13 residues. V was clipped by 3 bases and J by 3 bases, with 10 bases between them. Per germline, CDR1 SQVTM and CDR2 ANQGSEA. The CDR3 DNA is TGCAGCGTTGAGGGCGGTGGAACAGATACGCAGTATTTT. Amino acids: CSVEGGGTDTQYF.

About this clonotype itself: A much larger clonotype is one base distant, so this may be a read error. The rearrangement uses TRBV7-9 and TRBJ2-5; D uncertain. Germline V gives CDR1 SEHNR, CDR2 FQNEAQ (reference sequence). This CDR3 is built from 17 residues. The CDR3, as DNA: TGTGCCAGCAGCCCTAGTACGTACTCCAGACGAGGAGAGACCCATTACTTC. This codes for CASSPSTYSRRGETHYF.

Worth noting for this clonotype: This sequence may be a read error, since a much larger clone differs from it by one base. The CDR3 ends on some other residue instead of the conserved phenylalanine or tryptophan, so this is likely a read error. This rearrangement joins TRBV7-9 to TRBJ1-1; D remains ambiguous. The V end lost 5 bases, the J end lost 1 base, and 8 bases lay between the germline ends. CDR1 is SEHNR, CDR2 FQNEAQ, per germline (reference sequence). This CDR3 comprises 13 residues. The CDR3 loop reads CASSRGANTEAFY. In DNA form, the CDR3 reads TGTGCCAGCAGCCGTGGAGCGAACACTGAAGCTTTCTAT.

At least ten counts were recorded for this clonotype. In nucleotides, the CDR3 is TGTGCCAGCAGTGCGACCGGGTTTGGTGAAAAACTGTTTTTT. It specifies CASSATGFGEKLFF. V and J are TRBV2 and TRBJ1-4; the D is unclear. The CDR3 is 14 amino acids. Deletions cut 4 bases from V and 7 bases from J, with 13 bases between. Germline V gene data show CDR1 as SNHLY and CDR2 as FYNNEI.

On this clonotype itself: At one end the junction does not follow the germline gene, possibly because of a read error. The rearrangement uses TRBV11-2 and TRBJ2-1; maybe TRBD2 (6 bases). CDR3 length: 12 residues. Germline V gene lookup returns CDR1 SGHAT and CDR2 FQNNGV. CDR3 protein: CASSLWEDEEFF. CDR3 sequence (DNA): TGTGCAAGCAGCTTATGGGAGGATGAGGAGTTCTTC. Full variable domain (remainder filled in from reference TRBV11-2 and TRBJ2-1): EAGVAQSPRYKIIEKRQSVAFWCNPISGHATLYWYQQILGQGPKLLIQFQNNGVVDDSQLPKDRFSAERLKGVDSTLKIQPAKLEDSAVYLCASSLWEDEEFFGPGTRLTVL.

Regarding this clonotype: Its ends do not fully match the called genes, so a read error is possible. V usage is TRBV12-3 or TRBV12-4 and J usage is TRBJ2-7; the D is unclear. The CDR3 is 12 amino acids. The CDR3 sequence: CASSDSLLERYF. In DNA form, the CDR3 reads TGTGCTAGCAGTGATAGTCTCCTCGAGCGATACTTC.

Turning to this clonotype: A much bigger clone sits one base away, suggesting this may be a read error. The chain combines TRBV30 with TRBJ2-1; 7 nucleotides match TRBD2. V lost 5 bases to trimming and J lost 7 bases; unmatched junction nucleotides: 5. CDR1 and CDR2 from the germline V gene are GTSNPN and SVGIG (reference sequence). This CDR3 is built from 12 residues. The CDR3 nucleotides read TGTGCCTGGGGACTAGGCAAGAATGAGCAGTTCTTC. This translates into CAWGLGKNEQFF.

This clonotype was observed a handful of times. The chain recombines TRBV20-1 with TRBJ2-1; 8 bases map to TRBD2. Per germline, CDR1 DFQATT and CDR2 SNEGSKA (reference sequence). J lost 9 bases, V lost 6 bases, and 10 bases had no gene match. The CDR3 is 13 amino acids. The chain's CDR3 is CSAPPTRGGEQFF. The CDR3 region has the DNA TGCAGTGCGCCCCCGACCCGGGGGGGTGAGCAGTTCTTC.

The chain links TRBV18 to TRBJ1-2; D gene ambiguous. The CDR3 runs 13 residues. Germline CDR1 KGHSH, CDR2 LQKENI. V was cut by 2 bases and J by 0 bases, with 4 bases left in between. The CDR3: CASSPGTNYGYTF. DNA of the CDR3: TGTGCCAGCTCACCAGGAACTAACTATGGCTACACCTTC.

This clonotype has ten or more counts. This chain links TRBV5-4 with TRBJ2-2; D not resolved. The CDR3 runs 12 residues. V lost 1 base to trimming and J lost 6 bases, with 4 bases between them. Germline lookup yields CDR1 SGHNT and CDR2 YYREEE (reference sequence). CDR3 sequence reads: CASSLYAGELFF. The CDR3 DNA is TGTGCCAGCAGCTTGTATGCCGGGGAGCTGTTTTTT.

V gene TRBV29-1 combines with J gene TRBJ2-7; TRBD1 is a possible D gene (6 bases). The CDR3 is 13 amino acids. Germline loops: CDR1 SQVTM, CDR2 ANQGSEA. V shed 5 bases and J shed 6 bases, with 17 bases lying between them. The CDR3 sequence: CSVRRGQPFEQYF. Written as DNA, the CDR3 is TGCAGCGTTAGAAGAGGACAGCCCTTCGAGCAGTACTTC.

The V call is TRBV2, the J call TRBJ1-2, with 9 bases identical to TRBD1. V trimming: 10 bases; J trimming: 3 bases; junction bases outside the gene matches: 6. This CDR3 contains 13 residues. The V gene's germline CDR1 is SNHLY and CDR2 FYNNEI. The CDR3 loop reads CATSDRGDYGYTF. CDR3 DNA sequence: TGTGCCACATCGGACAGGGGCGACTATGGCTACACCTTC. The full variable domain, its missing parts supplied by reference TRBV2 and TRBJ1-2, is EPEVTQTPSHQVTQMGQEVILRCVPISNHLYFYWYRQILGQKVEFLVSFYNNEISEKSEIFDDQFSVERPDGSNFTLKIRSTKLEDSAMYFCATSDRGDYGYTFGSGTRLTVV.